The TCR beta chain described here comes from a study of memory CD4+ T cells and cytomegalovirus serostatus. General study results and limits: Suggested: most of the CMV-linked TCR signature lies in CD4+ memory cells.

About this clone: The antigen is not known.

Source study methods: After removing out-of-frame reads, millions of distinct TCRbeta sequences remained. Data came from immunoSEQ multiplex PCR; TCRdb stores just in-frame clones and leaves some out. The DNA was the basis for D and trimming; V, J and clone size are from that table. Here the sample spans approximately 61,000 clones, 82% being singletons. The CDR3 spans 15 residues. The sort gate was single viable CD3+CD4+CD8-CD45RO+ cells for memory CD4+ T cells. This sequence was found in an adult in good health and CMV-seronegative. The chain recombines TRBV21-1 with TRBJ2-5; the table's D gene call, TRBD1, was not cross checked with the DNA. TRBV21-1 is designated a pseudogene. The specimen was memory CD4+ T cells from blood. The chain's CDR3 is CASNPSGTGQETQYF. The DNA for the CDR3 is TGTGCCAGCAACCCGTCCGGGACAGGTCAAGAGACCCAGTACTTC.